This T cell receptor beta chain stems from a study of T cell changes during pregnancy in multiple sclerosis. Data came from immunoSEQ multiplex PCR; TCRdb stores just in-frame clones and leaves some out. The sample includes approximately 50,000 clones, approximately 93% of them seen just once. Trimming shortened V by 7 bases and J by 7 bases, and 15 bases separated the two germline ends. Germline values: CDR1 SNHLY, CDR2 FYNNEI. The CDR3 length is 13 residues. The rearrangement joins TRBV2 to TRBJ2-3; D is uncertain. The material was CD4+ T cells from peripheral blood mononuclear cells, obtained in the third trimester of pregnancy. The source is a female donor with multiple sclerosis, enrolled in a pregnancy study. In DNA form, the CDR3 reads TGTGCCAGCATGGCCCCAGTAGCTCATACGCAGTATTTT. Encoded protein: CASMAPVAHTQYF.